This TCR beta chain was obtained from a study of identical twins. Study outcomes and limitations: Out-of-frame alpha sequences common to twins exhibited an excess of low generation probability.

This clonotype appeared a few times. What it binds is not known. Each CDR3 protein gets one entry after TCRdb re-called the 5' RACE reads with MiXCR. The sample holds 510,000 or so distinct CDR3 sequences, roughly 15% seen once. The CDR3 covers 14 residues. Germline V CDR1 and CDR2: LGHDT, YNNKEL (reference sequence). With V trimmed by 4 bases and J by 0 bases, 1 base remained unmatched. These same data were also listed under a study on yellow fever vaccine responses in identical twins. From that study: Vaccine T cell responses of twins reportedly seemed partly convergent and partly personalized.

V and J are TRBV3-1 and TRBJ2-5, with 8 nucleotides matching TRBD1. This sequence originates from a young woman in good health. The sample consisted of CD4+ T cells sorted from blood. The CDR3 nucleotides read TGTGCCAGCAGCCCGGGACAGGACCAAGAGACCCAGTACTTC. It codes for CASSPGQDQETQYF.